This TCR beta chain was profiled in a study of blood T cell repertoires in COVID-19. With 3 bases removed from V and 3 bases from J, the gap between germline ends came to 11 bases. The CDR3 is 14 amino acids. In germline, CDR1 is LNHDA, CDR2 SQIVND (reference sequence). Data came from immunoSEQ multiplex PCR; TCRdb stores just in-frame clones and leaves some out. The data hold 200,000 to 250,000 clones, with about four fifths observed a single time. Those who participated ranged in age from 18 to 89 years and resided in around 22 US areas. Sample: PBMCs or T cells enriched from blood (not recorded which). The origin of this receptor is a woman in her fifties or sixties who had recovered from COVID-19. V gene TRBV19 combines with J gene TRBJ1-1; D is unclear. The CDR3 sequence is CASSIAPGDTEAFF. CDR3 in DNA: TGTGCCAGTAGTATTGCGCCCGGGGACACTGAAGCTTTCTTT. The whole variable domain, filled in from reference TRBV19 and TRBJ1-1, reads DGGITQSPKYLFRKEGQNVTLSCEQNLNHDAMYWYRQDPGQGLRLIYYSQIVNDFQKGDIAEGYSVSREKKESFPLTVTSAQKNPTAFYLCASSIAPGDTEAFFGQGTRLTVV.